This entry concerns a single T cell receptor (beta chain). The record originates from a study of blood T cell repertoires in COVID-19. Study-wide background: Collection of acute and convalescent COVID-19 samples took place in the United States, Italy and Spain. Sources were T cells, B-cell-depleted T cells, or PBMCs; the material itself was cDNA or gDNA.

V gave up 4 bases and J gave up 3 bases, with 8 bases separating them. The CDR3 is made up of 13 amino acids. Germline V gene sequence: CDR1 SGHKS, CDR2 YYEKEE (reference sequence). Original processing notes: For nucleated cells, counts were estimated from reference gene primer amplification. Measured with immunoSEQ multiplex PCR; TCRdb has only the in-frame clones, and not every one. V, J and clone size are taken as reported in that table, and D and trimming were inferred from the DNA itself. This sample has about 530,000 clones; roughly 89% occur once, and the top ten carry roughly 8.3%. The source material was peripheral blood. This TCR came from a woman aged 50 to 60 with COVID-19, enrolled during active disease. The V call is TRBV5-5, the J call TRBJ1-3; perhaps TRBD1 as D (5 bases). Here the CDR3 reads CASSPGFGNTIYF. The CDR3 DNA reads TGTGCCAGCAGCCCAGGGTTTGGAAACACCATATATTTT.